This T cell receptor (beta chain) was captured by sequencing in a study of vaccination effects on CD4 cells after COVID-19 (dated by TCRdb to the early 2020s). For context, the study as a whole: Post-vaccine samples across the study were collected a median of 72 days after the second dose, with a range of 14 to 241. In both COVID-19 convalescent patients and infection-naive vaccine recipients, the study compared SARS-CoV-2 spike-specific CD4+ TCR repertoires from before mRNA vaccination with those from after it. Altogether, nine to ten COVID-19 convalescent patients and several SARS-CoV-2-naive healthy vaccine recipients made up the full study. In the study, cultures from other donors were sequenced using the Oncomine TCR Beta short-read assay on an Illumina iSeq 100. The study at large found these results: Clones induced by infection and clones induced by vaccination both contracted markedly at late timepoints after vaccination, which fits with T cell responses waning over time. Among healthy vaccine recipients, nearly all vaccine-induced clones were SARS-CoV-2 mono-reactive, and just 1 of 255 was cross-reactive with common cold coronaviruses. The study was limited by a small number of convalescent patients and lacked early post-infection timepoints.

Receptor amplification or capture employed the immunoSEQ multiplex PCR assay. DNA from the cultured and isolated CD4+ T cells underwent TCR beta CDR3 sequencing. Per the source publication's procedure: Non-productive TCR sequences were removed and reads were trimmed to the CDR3 region, keeping CDR3s of at least 7 amino acids. Antigen-specific clonotypes were identified with the MANAFEST web app by comparing expansion in peptide wells against reference cultures. For clones to be considered positive, expansion at FDR<0.05 versus reference and all other wells, an odds ratio above 5, and a frequency above 0.1% in two replicate wells were required. A clonotype was called cross-reactive if it was significantly expanded both in SARS-CoV-2 spike wells and in at least one common cold coronavirus spike condition. CDR3 similarity was assessed by Levenshtein distance with the stringdist R package, and unrooted trees were built with ape in R 3.6.1. TCRdb retrieved this table from immuneACCESS and kept in-frame rearrangements only. Not all clones are present; in checked studies, unresolved V genes account for under half, and no reason is known for the remainder. V and J calls and clone size come straight from that table; D and trimming were deduced from the DNA. This sample has 25,000 or so clones in its table, and around 79% of those were observed once. The top ten clones comprise approximately 7.8% of the sample.

As concerns this clone: Its antigen remains undetermined. No much larger clone is present one base from it, and per-base qualities are unavailable.

To identify antigen-specific CD4+ T cell clonotypes by their expansion, the ViraFEST assay first stimulated PBMC with viral peptide pools and then applied TCR sequencing. After 10 to 11 days of culture, CD4+ T cells were isolated with the EasySep CD4+ T cell isolation kit. Each participant received two doses of an mRNA SARS-CoV-2 vaccine, either BNT162b2 or mRNA-1273. None of the healthy vaccine recipients had a prior SARS-CoV-2 infection, which was confirmed by nucleocapsid antibody tests that came back negative both before and after vaccination. Each well held two million PBMC cultured in IMDM containing about 5.5% human AB serum, 8.5 to 10 IU/ml IL-2 and gentamicin, along with approximately 10 ug/ml peptides. On days 3 and 7, half of the culture medium was replaced with fresh IL-2-containing medium. Unless otherwise noted, each peptide stimulation condition was cultured in triplicate wells. Using Ficoll-Paque Plus gradient centrifugation, PBMC were separated from whole blood and then either used fresh or cryopreserved at -140C. The spike proteins of SARS-CoV-2 and of the common cold coronaviruses HCoV-NL63, HCoV-OC43 and HCoV-229E were spanned by overlapping peptide pools. The QIAamp micro DNA kit was used to extract genomic DNA from the cultured CD4+ T cells.

The CDR3 goes from the cysteine to the phenylalanine over 14 residues. Just the 42-base CDR3 DNA is kept, in frame starting at base 1. V loses 9 bases, J loses 0 bases, and the germline ends lie 14 bases apart. Per the germline V gene, SGHRS is the CDR1 and YFSETQ is the CDR2. The source of this sequence is a human donor who received a COVID-19 vaccine. In this chain, TRBV5-1 is recombined with TRBJ2-3, and TRBD1 may be the D gene, going by 5 matching bases. The sample consisted of CD4+ T cells from PBMCs cultured with SARS-CoV-2 spike peptides, taken after COVID-19 vaccination. This specimen's cell subset or site label, per the study, means: SARS-CoV-2 spike overlapping peptide pool stimulation. The CDR3 is CATKTAASTDTQYF. DNA sequence: TGCGCCACAAAGACAGCTGCTAGCACAGATACGCAGTATTTT.